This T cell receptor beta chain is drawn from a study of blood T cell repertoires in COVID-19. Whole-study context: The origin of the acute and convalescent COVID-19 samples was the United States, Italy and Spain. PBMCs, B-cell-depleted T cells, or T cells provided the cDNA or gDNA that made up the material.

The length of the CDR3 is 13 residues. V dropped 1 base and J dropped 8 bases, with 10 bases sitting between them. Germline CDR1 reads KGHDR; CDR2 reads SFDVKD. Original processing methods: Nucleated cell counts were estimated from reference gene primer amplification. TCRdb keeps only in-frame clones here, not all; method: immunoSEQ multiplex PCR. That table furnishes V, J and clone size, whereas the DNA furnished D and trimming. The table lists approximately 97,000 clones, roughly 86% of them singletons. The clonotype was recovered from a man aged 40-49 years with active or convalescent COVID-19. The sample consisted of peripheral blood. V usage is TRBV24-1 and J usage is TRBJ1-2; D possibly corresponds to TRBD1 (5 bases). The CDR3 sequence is CATSDFGGEGYTF. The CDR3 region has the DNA TGTGCCACCAGTGATTTTGGAGGGGAGGGCTACACCTTC.